One sample yielded the 7 T cell receptor beta chains listed below, sequenced in a study of shared clonotypes between healthy human individuals (dated by TCRdb to 2018 to 2021). Library prep was done by the immunoSEQ multiplex PCR assay. TCRdb took over this immuneACCESS table, retaining in-frame rearrangements with V and J assigned. Such tables are incomplete; in checked studies, under half of the missing clones stem from an unresolved V gene, and the remainder is unexplained. The table for this sample lists millions of clones; about 95% of them were counted only once. Of the sample, around 1.1% is held by the ten largest clones. CD8 naive samples consisted of CD45RO-negative cells that were positively selected for CCR7, yielding a CD45RA+CCR7+ population without TemRA cells. What was sequenced was naive CD8+ T cells sorted from blood. The sample's cell subset or site label is to be understood as: CD45RA+CCR7+. The receptors were sampled from a man aged 18-30 years in good health.

The J gene is TRBJ2-3, the V gene TRBV4-3, with a possible D match to TRBD1 (5 bases). Per the germline V gene, CDR1 is LGHNA and CDR2 is YSLEER. The CDR3 loop spans 17 amino acids. V lost 0 bases and J lost 0, with 13 bases in between. Here the CDR3 DNA reads TGCGCCAGCAGCCAAGATATCCAGGGTGGGAGCACAGATACGCAGTATTTT. Translation gives CASSQDIQGGSTDTQYF.

In its sample, this clone was seen a few times. A single base separates this from a much larger clone, so it may be a read error. Within the sample, other DNA sequences also encode this same CDR3. The rearrangement links TRBV27 to TRBJ2-7, with D possibly TRBD1 on 6 matching bases. Germline V gene sequence: CDR1 MNHEY, CDR2 SMNVEV (reference sequence). The CDR3 is 13 residues long. V lost 5 bases, J lost 2 bases, and 10 bases lay in between. CDR3 nucleotide sequence: TGTGCCAGCAGTGTTCAGGGGACCTACGAGCAGTACTTC. Its translation is CASSVQGTYEQYF.

Comments on this clone: The sample contains more than one DNA sequence encoding this CDR3. V and J are TRBV5-1 and TRBJ2-7; 10 bases agree with TRBD1. After removal of 5 bases from V and 2 bases from J, the junction contained 4 bases not matched to a gene. Germline CDR1 reads SGHRS; CDR2 reads YFSETQ. The CDR3 is 14 amino acids. DNA for the CDR3: TGCGCCAGCAGTTCCGGGACAGGGGCCTACGAGCAGTACTTC. Translating it yields CASSSGTGAYEQYF.

The chain is built from TRBV25-1 and TRBJ2-5; 9 bases are shared with TRBD1. Looked up from germline, CDR1 is MGHDK and CDR2 is SYGVNS. Trimming at V came to 4 bases and at J to 4 bases, leaving 4 bases not matched to a gene. The CDR3 has 14 amino acids. The CDR3 sequence: CASSVQGALETQYF. The CDR3 DNA sequence: TGTGCCAGCAGTGTACAGGGGGCCTTAGAGACCCAGTACTTC.

V gene TRBV27 combines with J gene TRBJ1-5; D remains unclear. This CDR3 has 13 residues. V was shortened by 3 bases and J by 7 bases, with 10 bases between the two germline ends. CDR1 MNHEY and CDR2 SMNVEV come from the germline V gene (reference sequence). Written as DNA, the CDR3 is TGTGCCAGCAGTTTTTACGCCGACCAGCCCCAGCATTTT. Amino acid sequence: CASSFYADQPQHF.

The chain joins TRBV7-9 to TRBJ2-3, with a tentative D call TRBD2 (5 bases). V was clipped by 5 bases and J by 2 bases, with 11 bases between them. Germline lookup yields CDR1 SEHNR and CDR2 FQNEAQ (reference sequence). The CDR3 is 14 residues long. CDR3 sequence reads: CASSGWTVTDTQYF. The CDR3, as DNA: TGTGCCAGCAGCGGGTGGACTGTCACAGATACGCAGTATTTT.

The chain employs TRBV6-5 and TRBJ2-3; 12 bases are shared with TRBD2. J was trimmed by 4 bases and V by 5 bases; bases with no gene match: 4. This CDR3 has 15 amino acids. Per germline, CDR1 MNHEY and CDR2 SVGAGI. The DNA of the CDR3 is TGTGCCAGCAGTAAGACTAGCGGGAGCGCAGATACGCAGTATTTT. Protein sequence: CASSKTSGSADTQYF.